The clone carrying this TCR beta chain occurred many times. A read error may account for a junction end that differs from germline. This sample is drawn from a study of early T cells in non-severe SARS-CoV-2 infection. One entry per CDR3 protein, called by TCRdb with MiXCR from the 5' RACE reads. This table has tens of thousands of distinct CDR3 sequences, roughly 10% appearing once. The CDR3 covers 14 residues. Looked up from germline, CDR1 is SNHLY and CDR2 is FYNNEI. This TCR was recovered from an adult who was a healthcare worker with PCR-confirmed SARS-CoV-2 infection or an uninfected control (not recorded which). The sequencing sample was made of whole blood. The rearrangement uses TRBV2 and TRBJ1-5, with D hard to call. CDR3 region: CASREGLSNQPQHF. In DNA, the CDR3 is TGTGCCAGCAGGGAAGGTCTTAGCAATCAGCCCCAGCATTTT.